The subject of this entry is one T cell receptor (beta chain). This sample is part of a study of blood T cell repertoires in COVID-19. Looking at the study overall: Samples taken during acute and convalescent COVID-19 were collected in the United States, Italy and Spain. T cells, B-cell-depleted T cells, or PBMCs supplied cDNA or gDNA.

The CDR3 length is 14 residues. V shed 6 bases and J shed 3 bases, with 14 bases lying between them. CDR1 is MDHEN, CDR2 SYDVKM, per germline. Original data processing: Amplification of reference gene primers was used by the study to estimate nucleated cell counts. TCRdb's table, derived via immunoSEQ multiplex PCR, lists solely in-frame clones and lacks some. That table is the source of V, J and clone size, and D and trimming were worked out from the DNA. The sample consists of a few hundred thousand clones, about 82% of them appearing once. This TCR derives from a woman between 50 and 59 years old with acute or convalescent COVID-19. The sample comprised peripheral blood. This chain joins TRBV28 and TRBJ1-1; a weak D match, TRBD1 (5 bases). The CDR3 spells CASRGGGRHTEAFF. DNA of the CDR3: TGTGCCAGCAGGGGGGGAGGGCGGCACACTGAAGCTTTCTTT.